What follows describes a single TCR beta chain. The antigen is not known. Repertoires were generated with immunoSEQ multiplex PCR, while TCRdb's copy carries only in-frame clones and drops some. The table records about 120,000 clones, around 87% of them present only once. The sample originates from a study of T cell responses to AZD1222 COVID-19 vaccine. Study details: Second-dose intervals near 4 or 12 weeks were combined.

Study-level results: Females made up more of the donors, who were largely white British, and clonal diversity may have come out too low. Among those given AZD1222, only six were seropositive at baseline. When two AZD1222 doses had been given, Spike-specific TCR breadth and depth rose.

V lost 4 bases to trimming and J lost 0 bases, with 12 bases between them. Germline assignment: CDR1 LGHDT and CDR2 YNNKEL (reference sequence). CDR3 size: 15 residues. Sequenced material: peripheral blood, taken on day 0 of AZD1222 vaccination. This receptor was taken from an adult in good health. The genes are TRBV3-1 (or the pseudogene TRBV3-2) and TRBJ2-5; no reliable D call. The CDR3 spells CASSPPVGYQETQYF. CDR3 nucleotides: TGTGCCAGCAGCCCCCCTGTCGGGTACCAAGAGACCCAGTACTTC.